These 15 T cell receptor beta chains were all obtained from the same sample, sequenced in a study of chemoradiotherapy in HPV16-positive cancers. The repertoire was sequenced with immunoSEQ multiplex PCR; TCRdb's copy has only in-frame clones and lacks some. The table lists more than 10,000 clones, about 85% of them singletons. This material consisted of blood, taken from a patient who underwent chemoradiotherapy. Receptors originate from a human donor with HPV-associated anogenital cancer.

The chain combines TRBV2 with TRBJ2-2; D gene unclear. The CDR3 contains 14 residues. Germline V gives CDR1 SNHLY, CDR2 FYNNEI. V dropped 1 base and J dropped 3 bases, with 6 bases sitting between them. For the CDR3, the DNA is TGTGCCAGCAGTGAAGAGTCGGACACCGGGGAGCTGTTTTTT. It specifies CASSEESDTGELFF.

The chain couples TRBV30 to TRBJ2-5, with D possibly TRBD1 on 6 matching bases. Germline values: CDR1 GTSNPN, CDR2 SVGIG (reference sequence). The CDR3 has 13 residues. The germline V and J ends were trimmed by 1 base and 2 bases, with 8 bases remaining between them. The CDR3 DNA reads TGTGCCTGGAGTGCGGACAGACAAGAGACCCAGTACTTC. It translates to CAWSADRQETQYF.

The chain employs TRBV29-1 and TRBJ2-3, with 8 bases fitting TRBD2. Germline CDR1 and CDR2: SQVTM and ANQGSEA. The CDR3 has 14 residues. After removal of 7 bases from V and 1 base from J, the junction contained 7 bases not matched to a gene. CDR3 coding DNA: TGCAGCGCGGGCGGGGGGCAAGGCACAGATACGCAGTATTTT. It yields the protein CSAGGGQGTDTQYF.

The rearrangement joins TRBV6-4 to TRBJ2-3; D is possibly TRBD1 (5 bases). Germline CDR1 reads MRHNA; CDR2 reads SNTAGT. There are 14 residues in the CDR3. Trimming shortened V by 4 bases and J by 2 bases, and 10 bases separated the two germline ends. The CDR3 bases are TGTGCCAGCAGTGTCAGGGAAAACACAGATACGCAGTATTTT. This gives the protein CASSVRENTDTQYF.

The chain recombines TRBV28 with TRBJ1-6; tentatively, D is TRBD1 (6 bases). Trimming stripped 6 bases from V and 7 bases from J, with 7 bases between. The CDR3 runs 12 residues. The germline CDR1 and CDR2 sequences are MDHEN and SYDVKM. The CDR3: CASRQGNSPLHF. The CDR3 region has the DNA TGTGCCAGCAGACAGGGAAATTCACCCCTCCACTTT. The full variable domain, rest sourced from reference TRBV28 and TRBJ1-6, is DVKVTQSSRYLVKRTGEKVFLECVQDMDHENMFWYRQDPGLGLRLIYFSYDVKMKEKGDIPEGYSVSREKKERFSLILESASTNQTSMYLCASRQGNSPLHFGNGTRLTVT.

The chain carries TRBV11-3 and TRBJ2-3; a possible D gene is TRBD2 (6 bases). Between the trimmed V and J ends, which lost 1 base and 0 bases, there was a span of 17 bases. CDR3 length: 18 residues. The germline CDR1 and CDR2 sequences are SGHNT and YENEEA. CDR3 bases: TGTGCCAGCAGCTTAGCATACAAGCGGAGGGTTAGCACAGATACGCAGTATTTT. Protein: CASSLAYKRRVSTDTQYF. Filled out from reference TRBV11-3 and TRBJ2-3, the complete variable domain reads EAGVVQSPRYKIIEKKQPVAFWCNPISGHNTLYWYLQNLGQGPELLIRYENEEAVDDSQLPKDRFSAERLKGVDSTLKIQPAELGDSAVYLCASSLAYKRRVSTDTQYFGPGTRLTVL.

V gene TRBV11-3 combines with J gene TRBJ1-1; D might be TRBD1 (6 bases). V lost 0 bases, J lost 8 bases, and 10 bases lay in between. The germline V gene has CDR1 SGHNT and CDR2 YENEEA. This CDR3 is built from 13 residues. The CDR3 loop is CASSLESGGEAFF. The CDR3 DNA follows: TGTGCCAGCAGCTTAGAAAGCGGGGGCGAAGCTTTCTTT.

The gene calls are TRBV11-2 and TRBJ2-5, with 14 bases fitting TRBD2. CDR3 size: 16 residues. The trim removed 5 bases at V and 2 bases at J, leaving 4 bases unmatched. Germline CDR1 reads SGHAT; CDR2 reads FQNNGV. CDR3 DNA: TGTGCCAGCAGCCTCGGACTAGCGGGGGGACAAGAGACCCAGTACTTC. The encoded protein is CASSLGLAGGQETQYF. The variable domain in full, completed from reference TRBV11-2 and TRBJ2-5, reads EAGVAQSPRYKIIEKRQSVAFWCNPISGHATLYWYQQILGQGPKLLIQFQNNGVVDDSQLPKDRFSAERLKGVDSTLKIQPAKLEDSAVYLCASSLGLAGGQETQYFGPGTRLLVL.

This chain's CDR3 is CASSSDTGTGELFF. DNA of the CDR3: TGTGCCAGCAGCTCGGACACCGGGACCGGGGAGCTGTTTTTT. The gene calls are TRBV7-6 and TRBJ2-2; tentative D call: TRBD1 (5 bases). Germline V gene data show CDR1 as SGHVS and CDR2 as FNYEAQ. This CDR3 region has 14 residues. V was cut by 4 bases and J by 5 bases, with 11 bases left in between.

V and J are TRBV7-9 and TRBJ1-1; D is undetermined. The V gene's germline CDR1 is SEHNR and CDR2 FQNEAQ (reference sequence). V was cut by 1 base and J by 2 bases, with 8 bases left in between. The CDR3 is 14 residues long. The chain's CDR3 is CASSLGAANTEAFF. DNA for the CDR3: TGTGCCAGCAGCTTAGGGGCAGCTAACACTGAAGCTTTCTTT.

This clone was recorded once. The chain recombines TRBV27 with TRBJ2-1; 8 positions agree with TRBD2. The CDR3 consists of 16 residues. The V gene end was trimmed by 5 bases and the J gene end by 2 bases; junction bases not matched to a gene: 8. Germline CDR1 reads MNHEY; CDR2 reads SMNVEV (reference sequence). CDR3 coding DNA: TGTGCCAGCAGTATGGCCGCGGGGGGTGCCTACAATGAGCAGTTCTTC. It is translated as CASSMAAGGAYNEQFF.

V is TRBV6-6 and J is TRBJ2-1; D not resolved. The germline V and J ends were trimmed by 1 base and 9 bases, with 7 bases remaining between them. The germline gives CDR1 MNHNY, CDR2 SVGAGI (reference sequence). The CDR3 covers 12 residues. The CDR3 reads CASSYLSSEQFF. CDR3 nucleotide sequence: TGTGCCAGCAGTTACTTAAGCAGTGAGCAGTTCTTC.

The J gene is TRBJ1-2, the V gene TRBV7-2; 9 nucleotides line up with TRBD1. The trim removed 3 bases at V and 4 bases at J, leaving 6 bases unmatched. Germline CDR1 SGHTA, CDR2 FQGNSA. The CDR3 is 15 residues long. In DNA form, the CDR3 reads TGTGCCAGCAGCTTCGAGCGGACAGGGGCCTATGGCTACACCTTC. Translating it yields CASSFERTGAYGYTF. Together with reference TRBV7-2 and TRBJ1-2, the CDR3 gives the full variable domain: GAGVSQSPSNKVTEKGKDVELRCDPISGHTALYWYRQSLGQGLEFLIYFQGNSAPDKSGLPSDRFSAERTGGSVSTLTIQRTQQEDSAVYLCASSFERTGAYGYTFGSGTRLTVV.

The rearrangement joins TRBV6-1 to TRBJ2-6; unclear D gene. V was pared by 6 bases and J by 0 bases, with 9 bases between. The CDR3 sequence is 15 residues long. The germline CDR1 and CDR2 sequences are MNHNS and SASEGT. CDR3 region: CASRDGRSGANVLTF. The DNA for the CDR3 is TGTGCCAGCAGGGACGGCCGCTCTGGGGCCAACGTCCTGACTTTC.

CDR3 coding DNA: TGTGCCAGCAGCCTGGGGGCTAGCGGGGGGGCCTATGAGACCCAGTACTTC. This gives the protein CASSLGASGGAYETQYF. The chain uses TRBV11-2 and TRBJ2-5; the match to TRBD2 covers 12 bases. CDR3 size: 17 residues. Germline values: CDR1 SGHAT, CDR2 FQNNGV. V shed 5 bases and J 5 bases; nucleotides not matched to a gene: 12.